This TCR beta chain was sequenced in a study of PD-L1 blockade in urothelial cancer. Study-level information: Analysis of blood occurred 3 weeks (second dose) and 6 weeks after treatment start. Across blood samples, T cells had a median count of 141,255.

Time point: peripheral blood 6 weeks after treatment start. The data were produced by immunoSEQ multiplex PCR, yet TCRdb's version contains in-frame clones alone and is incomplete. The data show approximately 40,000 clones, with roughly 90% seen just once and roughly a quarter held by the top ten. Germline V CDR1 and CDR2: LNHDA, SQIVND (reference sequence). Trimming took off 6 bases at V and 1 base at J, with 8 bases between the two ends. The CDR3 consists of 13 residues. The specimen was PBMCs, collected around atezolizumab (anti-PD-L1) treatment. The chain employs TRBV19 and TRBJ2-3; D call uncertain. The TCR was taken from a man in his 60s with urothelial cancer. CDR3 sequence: CASRRSGTDTQYF. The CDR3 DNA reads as TGTGCCAGTAGGAGAAGCGGCACAGATACGCAGTATTTT.